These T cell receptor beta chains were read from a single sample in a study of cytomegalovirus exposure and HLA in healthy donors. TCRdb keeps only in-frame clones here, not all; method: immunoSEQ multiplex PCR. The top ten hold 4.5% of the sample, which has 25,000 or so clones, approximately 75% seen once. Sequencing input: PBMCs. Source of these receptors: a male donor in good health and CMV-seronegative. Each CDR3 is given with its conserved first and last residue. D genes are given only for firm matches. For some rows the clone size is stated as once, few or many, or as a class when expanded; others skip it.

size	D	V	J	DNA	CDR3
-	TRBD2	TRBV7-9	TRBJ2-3	TGTGCCAGCAGCTTAGCGGCGGGAGGGCCCACTAGCACAGATACGCAGTATTTT	CASSLAAGGPTSTDTQYF
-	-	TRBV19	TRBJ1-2	TGTGCCAGTAGTGCTAGACAGGTCTATGGCTACACCTTC	CASSARQVYGYTF
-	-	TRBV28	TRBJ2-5	TGTGCCAGCACGGCCAGGGGGGAGCAGTACTTC	CASTARGEQYF
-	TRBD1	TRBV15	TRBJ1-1	TGTGCCACCAGCAGAGGAACGACAGGGGCCACTGAAGCTTTCTTT	CATSRGTTGATEAFF
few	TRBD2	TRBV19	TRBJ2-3	TGTGCCAGTAGTCCACCGTGGACTAGCGGCAAGTACACAGATACGCAGTATTTT	CASSPPWTSGKYTDTQYF
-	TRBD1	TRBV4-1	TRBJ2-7	TGCGCCAGCAGCCGGGGACAGGGTATGGACGAGCAGTACTTC	CASSRGQGMDEQYF
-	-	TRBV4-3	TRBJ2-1	TGCGCCAGCAGCCAATTTGAGGAGAATGAGCAGTTCTTC	CASSQFEENEQFF
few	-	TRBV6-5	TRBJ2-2	TGTGCCAGCAGTTACTCGAGTAGATACACCGGGGAGCTGTTTTTT	CASSYSSRYTGELFF
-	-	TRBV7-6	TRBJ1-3	TGTGCCAGCAGCCCAGGGGCAGGTGAAGGATACACCATATATTTT	CASSPGAGEGYTIYF
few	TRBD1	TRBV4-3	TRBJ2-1	TGCGCCAGCAGCCGCACGCCTTTCGGACAGGGGGCCTATGAGCAGTTCTTC	CASSRTPFGQGAYEQFF
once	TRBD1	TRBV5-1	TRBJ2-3	TGCGCCAGCAGCCCGGACAGGCCAAGCACAGATACGCAGTATTTT	CASSPDRPSTDTQYF
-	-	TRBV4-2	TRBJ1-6	TGTGCCAGCAGCCAAGTTAGCCCCCTTGAGGGTTCACCCCTCCACTTT	CASSQVSPLEGSPLHF
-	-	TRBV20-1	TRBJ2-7	TGCAGTGCGACTTCGACTCCTTTGGAGTACTTC	CSATSTPLEYF
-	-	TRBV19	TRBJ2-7	TGTGCCACCCAAGACAGTCCCTACGAGCAGTACTTC	CATQDSPYEQYF
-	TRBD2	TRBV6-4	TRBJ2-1	TGTGCCAGCCGCCTGGTGGCGGGAGCTTCCAATGAGCAGTTCTTC	CASRLVAGASNEQFF
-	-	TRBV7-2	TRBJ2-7	TGTGCCAGCAGTATCTCTTTTATCTCCTCCTCCTACGAGCAGTACTTC	CASSISFISSSYEQYF
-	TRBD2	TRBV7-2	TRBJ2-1	TGTGCCAGCAGCGCAGTAGCGGGGGGGGGTCGGGGGAATGAGCAGTTCTTC	CASSAVAGGGRGNEQFF
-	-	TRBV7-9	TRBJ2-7	TGTGCCAGCAGCCCCCGGACAGCCTCCTACGAGCAGTACTTC	CASSPRTASYEQYF
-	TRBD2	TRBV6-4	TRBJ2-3	TGTGCCAGCAGTGAAGCGGGGGGCACAGATACGCAGTATTTT	CASSEAGGTDTQYF
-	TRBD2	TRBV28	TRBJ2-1	TGTGCCAGCAGTTCCGGACTAGCGGGAGGGCCCGACAATGAGCAGTTCTTC	CASSSGLAGGPDNEQFF
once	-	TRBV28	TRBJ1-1	TGTGCCAGCAGTTTAAGGTACAGGCGGAACACTGAAGCTTTCTTT	CASSLRYRRNTEAFF
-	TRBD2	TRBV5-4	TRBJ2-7	TGTGCCAGCAGCTTGGCGGGGGGGGACGAGCAGTACTTC	CASSLAGGDEQYF
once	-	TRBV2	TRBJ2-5	TGTGCCAGCGGGGACTCCCGCTGGGAGACCCAGTACTTC	CASGDSRWETQYF
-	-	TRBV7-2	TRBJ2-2	TGTGCCAGCAGCTTACGAAGGACAGACGACACCGGGGAGCTGTTTTTT	CASSLRRTDDTGELFF
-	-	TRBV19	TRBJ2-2	TGTGCGACCAGTATGGGCCTCGACAGAGACACCGGGGAGCTGTTTTTT	CATSMGLDRDTGELFF
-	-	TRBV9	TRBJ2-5	TGTGCCAGCAGCGGCTCGGGTGTGGCTCAAGAGACCCAGTACTTC	CASSGSGVAQETQYF
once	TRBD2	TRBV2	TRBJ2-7	TGTGCCAGCAGTGAAGATGGAGCGGGACGAACCTACGAGCAGTACTTC	CASSEDGAGRTYEQYF
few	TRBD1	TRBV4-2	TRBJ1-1	TGTGCCAGCAGCCAGAGTGGGATACAGGGGTACACTGAAGCTTTCTTT	CASSQSGIQGYTEAFF
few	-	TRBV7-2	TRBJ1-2	TGTGCCAGCACCTACCTCGGAGGGGACTATGGCTACACCTTC	CASTYLGGDYGYTF
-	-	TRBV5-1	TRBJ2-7	TGCGCCAGCAGCTCGTTGATGGGGCCCTACGAGCAGTACTTC	CASSSLMGPYEQYF
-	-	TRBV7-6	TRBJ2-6	TGTGCCAGCAGCCAGGCACGCGGCGGGTTACCCTCTGGGGCCAACGTCCTGACTTTC	CASSQARGGLPSGANVLTF
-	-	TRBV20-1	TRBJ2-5	TGCAGTGCTAGCGGGAGAGAGACCCAGTACTTC	CSASGRETQYF
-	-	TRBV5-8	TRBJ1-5	TGTGCCAGCAGCTTCTTGACTGGGGAGTATAACGCCCAGCATTTT	CASSFLTGEYNAQHF
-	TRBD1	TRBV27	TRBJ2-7	TGTGCCAGCAGTTTATCGGGGACAGGGAGATTCTACGAGCAGTACTTC	CASSLSGTGRFYEQYF
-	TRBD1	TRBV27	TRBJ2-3	TGTGCCAGCAGTTTATTTGAGCCAGGGGGATATGGTGCGGATACGCAGTATTTT	CASSLFEPGGYGADTQYF
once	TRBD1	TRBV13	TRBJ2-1	TGTGCCAGTAATAGAGACCAGGGGGATGAGCAGTTCTTC	CASNRDQGDEQFF
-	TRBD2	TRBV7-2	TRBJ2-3	TGTGCCAGCAGCTTAGAGACTAGCGGGGGGGTCGATACGCAGTATTTT	CASSLETSGGVDTQYF
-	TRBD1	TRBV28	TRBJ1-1	TGTGCCAGCAGTCTCTCGGGACAGGGGAAGAACACTGAAGCTTTCTTT	CASSLSGQGKNTEAFF
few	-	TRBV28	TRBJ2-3	TGTGCCAGCAGCCCCTCCACAGATACGCAGTATTTT	CASSPSTDTQYF
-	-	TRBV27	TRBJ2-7	TGTGCCAGCAGCCCAGACTTCGTTTTGGGCGAGCAGTACTTC	CASSPDFVLGEQYF
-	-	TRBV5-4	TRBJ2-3	TGTGCCAGCAGCGGAGGGACCCCGGATACGCAGTATTTT	CASSGGTPDTQYF
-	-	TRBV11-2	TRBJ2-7	TGTGCCAGCAGCCACGGGACAAACGAGCAGTACTTC	CASSHGTNEQYF
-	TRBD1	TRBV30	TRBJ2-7	TGTGCCGGGGGTAGGACAGGGATTCCATACGAGCAGTACTTC	CAGGRTGIPYEQYF
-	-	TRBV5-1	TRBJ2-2	TGCGCCAGCAGCTTGACAGGGAAGAACACCGGGGAGCTGTTTTTT	CASSLTGKNTGELFF
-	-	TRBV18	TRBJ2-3	TGTGCCAGCTCCACTCTCCGCACAGATACGCAGTATTTT	CASSTLRTDTQYF
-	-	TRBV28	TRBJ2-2	TGTGCCAGCAGTTTATTGGGAGGCGCAGGGGGTCAGCACGGGGAGCTGTTTTTT	CASSLLGGAGGQHGELFF
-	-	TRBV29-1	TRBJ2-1	TGCAGCGTTGAAGGGGCCGAGATCGCCTACAATGAGCAGTTCTTC	CSVEGAEIAYNEQFF
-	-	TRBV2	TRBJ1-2	TGTGCCAGCAGTGAAAAGGGGTATGGCTACACCTTC	CASSEKGYGYTF
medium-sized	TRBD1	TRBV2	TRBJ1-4	TGTGCCAGGGGGGGACAGGCGAGTTCTAATGAAAAACTGTTTTTT	CARGGQASSNEKLFF